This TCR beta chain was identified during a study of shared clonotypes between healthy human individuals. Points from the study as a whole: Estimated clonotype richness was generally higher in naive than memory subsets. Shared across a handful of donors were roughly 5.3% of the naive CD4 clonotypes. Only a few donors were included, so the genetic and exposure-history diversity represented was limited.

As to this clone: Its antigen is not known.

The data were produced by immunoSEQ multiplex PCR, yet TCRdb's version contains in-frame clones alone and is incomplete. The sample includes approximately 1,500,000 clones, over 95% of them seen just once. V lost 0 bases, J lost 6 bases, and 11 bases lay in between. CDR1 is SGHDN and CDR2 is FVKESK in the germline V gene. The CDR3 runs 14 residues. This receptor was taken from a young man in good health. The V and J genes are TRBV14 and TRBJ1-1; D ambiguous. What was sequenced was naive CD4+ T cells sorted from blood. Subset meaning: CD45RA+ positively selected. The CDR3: CASSQDLGWAEAFF. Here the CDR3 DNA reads TGTGCCAGCAGCCAAGATCTGGGGTGGGCTGAAGCTTTCTTT.